This T cell receptor beta chain was documented in a study of CD8 T cells in ankylosing spondylitis. Points from the study as a whole: Made up of eight highly homologous variants, a TCR beta motif appeared characteristic of ankylosing spondylitis blood. Significantly higher representation of disease-linked clones was reported for matched ankylosing spondylitis synovial fluid. The authors found the disease-linked clones to be CD8+ and relatively rare in peripheral blood.

Germline assignment: CDR1 DFQATT and CDR2 SNEGSKA (reference sequence). The germline V and J ends were trimmed by 0 bases and 0 bases, with 12 bases remaining between them. The CDR3 length is 15 residues. In TCRdb, the 5' RACE reads were re-called with MiXCR into one record per CDR3 protein. Seen here are about 700,000 distinct CDR3 sequences, 19% observed once, and the top ten hold around 19%. As for this clonotype: What it binds is not known.

The chain is built from TRBV20-1 and TRBJ2-7; tentative D call: TRBD1 (6 bases). This TCR was recovered from a male donor with ankylosing spondylitis. The sequenced material came from blood, either unsorted or a sorted T cell fraction (not recorded which). CDR3 residues: CSARDPTGLSYEQYF. As DNA, the CDR3 is TGCAGTGCTAGAGATCCGACAGGACTCTCCTACGAGCAGTACTTC.